This TCR beta chain appears in the sequencing data of a study of naive and memory T cell subsets. Both TRBC1 and TRBC2 were covered by a beta constant-region primer of two equimolar oligonucleotides. TCRdb used MiXCR to reprocess the UMI-ligation and nested PCR reads, holding one entry per CDR3 protein. The sample has more than 25,000 distinct CDR3 sequences, around 10% seen once. Trimming took 2 bases from V and 3 from J, leaving 10 bases between them. The CDR3 is made up of 14 amino acids. Per germline, CDR1 LNHNV and CDR2 YYDKDF (reference sequence). This clonotype was seen more than once but under ten times. What it recognizes is unknown. Broader study findings: Over 90% of naive TCR sequences appeared only once, unlike memory subsets. Gini index rose across naive, CM, EM and EMRA in CD4 and CD8. Clonotypes are single alpha or beta chains, not paired receptors.

The chain uses TRBV15 and TRBJ2-5, with D tentatively TRBD2 (6 bases). The sequenced material came from effector memory CD4+ T cells from blood. Regarding subset: effector memory, CD45RA- CD27-. The TCR sequence derives from a human donor in good health. The CDR3 sequence is CATSRSGGKETQYF. The CDR3 DNA is TGTGCCACCAGCAGATCCGGGGGTAAAGAGACCCAGTACTTC.